These 3 T cell receptor beta chains share one sample of origin, sequenced in a study of CD8 T cells in Susac syndrome. A quantity of about 0.5 to 1 ug RNA underwent reverse transcription using random hexamers. TCRdb itself ran the immunoSEQ multiplex PCR reads through MiXCR, one entry per CDR3 protein. The top ten clones hold over 0.05% of a sample with over 300,000 distinct CDR3 sequences, around 92% of them seen once. The sample comprised CD4+ T cells from PBMCs. The source of these receptors is a human donor with multiple sclerosis.

This chain connects TRBV10-3 to TRBJ1-5, with unresolved D. Germline CDR1 and CDR2: ENHRY and SYGVKD. The CDR3 has 13 amino acids. V dropped 0 bases and J dropped 4 bases, with 4 bases sitting between them. CDR3 amino acids: CAISESANQPQHF. CDR3 nucleotides: TGTGCCATCAGTGAGTCAGCTAATCAGCCCCAGCATTTT.

This sequence joins TRBV29-1 and TRBJ2-2; D might be TRBD2 (5 bases). V gave up 6 bases and J gave up 1 base, with 9 bases separating them. The CDR3 is 13 residues long. Germline-derived CDR1 and CDR2 are SQVTM and ANQGSEA. CDR3 in amino acids: CSVNSGNTGELFF. For the CDR3, the DNA is TGCAGCGTCAACAGCGGGAACACCGGGGAGCTGTTTTTT.

The CDR3 coding sequence is TGCGCCAGCAGCCTGCAGGCGGTCGATGAAAAACTGTTTTTT. Amino acid sequence: CASSLQAVDEKLFF. The chain employs TRBV5-1 and TRBJ1-4; D remains unclear. V was shortened by 4 bases and J by 6 bases, with 13 bases between the two germline ends. Germline lookup yields CDR1 SGHRS and CDR2 YFSETQ. CDR3 length equals 14 residues.